The entry that follows covers one T cell receptor (beta chain) sequence. TCRdb's table, derived via immunoSEQ multiplex PCR, lists solely in-frame clones and lacks some. This sample has about 62,000 clones, with roughly 85% found just once. This specimen belongs to a study of OX40 agonist ivuxolimab in advanced cancers. Study summary: At doses from 0.01 to 10 mg/kg, patients were given intravenous ivuxolimab every 2 weeks. More than 35% of patients had received prior checkpoint inhibitor therapy. Partial responses were recorded for three patients, including one with hepatocellular carcinoma and two with cutaneous melanoma.

Per germline, CDR1 SEHNR and CDR2 FQNEAQ (reference sequence). This CDR3 is built from 14 residues. The V and J ends lost 5 bases and 7 bases, in that order; junction bases with no gene match: 7. The material was CD4+ or CD8+ T cells sorted from blood, obtained in a trial of the OX40 agonist ivuxolimab. The V gene is TRBV7-9, the J gene TRBJ1-4, with TRBD1 identical over 7 bases. This receptor was taken from an adult with an advanced solid tumor such as melanoma, head and neck, liver or kidney cancer. CDR3 in amino acids: CASSPTGIVEKLFF. CDR3 sequence (DNA): TGTGCCAGCAGCCCGACAGGGATTGTTGAAAAACTGTTTTTT.